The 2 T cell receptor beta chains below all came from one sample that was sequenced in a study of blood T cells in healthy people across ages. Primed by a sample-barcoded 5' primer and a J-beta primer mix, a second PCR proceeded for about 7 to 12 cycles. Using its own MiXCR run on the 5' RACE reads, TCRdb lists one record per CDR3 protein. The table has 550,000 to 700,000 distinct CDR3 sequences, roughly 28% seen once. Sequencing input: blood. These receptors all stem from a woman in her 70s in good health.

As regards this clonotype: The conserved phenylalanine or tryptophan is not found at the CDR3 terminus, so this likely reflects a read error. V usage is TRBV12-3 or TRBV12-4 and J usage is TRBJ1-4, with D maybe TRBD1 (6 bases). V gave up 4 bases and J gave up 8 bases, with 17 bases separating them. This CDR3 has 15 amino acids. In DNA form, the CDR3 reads TGTGCCAGCAGTTCCTGGGACAACGAAGGAGAAAAACTGTTTTCT. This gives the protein CASSSWDNEGEKLFS.

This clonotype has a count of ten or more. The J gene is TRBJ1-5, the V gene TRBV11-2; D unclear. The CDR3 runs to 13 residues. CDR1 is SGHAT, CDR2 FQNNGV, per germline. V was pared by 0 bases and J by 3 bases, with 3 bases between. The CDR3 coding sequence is TGTGCCAGCAGCTTAGAGGTCAATCAGCCCCAGCATTTT. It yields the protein CASSLEVNQPQHF.